Described below is a single T cell receptor beta chain sequence and its context. Its antigen remains unknown. Use of 60 Vbeta and 13 Jbeta primers characterized the PCR. Generated by immunoSEQ multiplex PCR, the TCRdb table keeps only in-frame clones and is missing some. The top ten hold about 20% of the sample, which has tens of thousands of clones, 65% to 70% seen once. V was pared by 0 bases and J by 5 bases, with 13 bases between. CDR1 and CDR2 (germline): MNHEY, SVGAGI. The CDR3 has 15 amino acids. The data derive from a study of cytomegalovirus exposure and HLA in healthy donors. Donors had nominal health at sampling but likely had unrecorded immune exposures. Study-wide results and caveats: Previously analyzed data showed that most TCR beta V segments were productive at a frequency of about 87% or about 30%. As a later analysis showed, several of the most significant clusters appeared to be linked to common viral pathogens. Later work found that TCR association rates differed between HLA loci; DRB1 had the most and HLA-C the fewest.

Source material: PBMCs. The chain employs TRBV6-5 and TRBJ1-1; TRBD1 is a possible D gene (5 bases). The sequence derives from a man aged 35-49 years in good health and CMV-seropositive. CDR3 sequence reads: CASSYSPSGKTEAFF. CDR3 sequence (DNA): TGTGCCAGCAGTTACTCCCCATCAGGGAAAACTGAAGCTTTCTTT.